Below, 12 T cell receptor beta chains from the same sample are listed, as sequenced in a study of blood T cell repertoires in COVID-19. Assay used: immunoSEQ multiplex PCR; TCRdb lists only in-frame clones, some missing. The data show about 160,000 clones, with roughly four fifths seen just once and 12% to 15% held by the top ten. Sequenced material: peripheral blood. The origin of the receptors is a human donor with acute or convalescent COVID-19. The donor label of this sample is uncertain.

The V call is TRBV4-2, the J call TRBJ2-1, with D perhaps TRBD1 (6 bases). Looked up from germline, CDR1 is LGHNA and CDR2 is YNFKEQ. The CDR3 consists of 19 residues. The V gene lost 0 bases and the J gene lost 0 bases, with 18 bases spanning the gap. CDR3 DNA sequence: TGTGCCAGCAGCCAAGACGCTGTTACAGGGATTAGCTCCTACAATGAGCAGTTCTTC. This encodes CASSQDAVTGISSYNEQFF.

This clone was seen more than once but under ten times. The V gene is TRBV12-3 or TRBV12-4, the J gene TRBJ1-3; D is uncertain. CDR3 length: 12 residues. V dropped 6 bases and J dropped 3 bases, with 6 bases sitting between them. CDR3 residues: CASSSVGNTIYF. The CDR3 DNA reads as TGTGCCAGCAGCTCAGTTGGAAACACCATATATTTT.

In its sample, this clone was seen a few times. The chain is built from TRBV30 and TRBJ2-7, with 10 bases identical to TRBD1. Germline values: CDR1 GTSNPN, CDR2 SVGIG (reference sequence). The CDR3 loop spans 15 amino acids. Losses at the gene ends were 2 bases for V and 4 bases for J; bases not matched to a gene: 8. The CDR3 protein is CAWSTDRGHFYEQYF. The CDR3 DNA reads TGTGCCTGGAGTACCGACAGGGGGCATTTTTACGAGCAGTACTTC.

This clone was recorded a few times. The CDR3 here is CASSPQGYEQYF. CDR3 nucleotides: TGCGCCAGCAGCCCCCAGGGGTACGAGCAGTACTTC. The chain couples TRBV5-1 to TRBJ2-7; a possible D gene is TRBD1 (6 bases). CDR3 size: 12 residues. The germline gives CDR1 SGHRS, CDR2 YFSETQ. The V and J ends lost 4 bases and 4 bases respectively, with 9 bases between them.

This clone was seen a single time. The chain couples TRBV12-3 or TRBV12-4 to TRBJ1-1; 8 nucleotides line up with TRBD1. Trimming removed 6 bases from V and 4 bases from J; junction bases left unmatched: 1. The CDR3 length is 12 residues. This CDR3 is CASRTGGTEAFF. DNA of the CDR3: TGTGCCAGCAGAACAGGGGGCACTGAAGCTTTCTTT.

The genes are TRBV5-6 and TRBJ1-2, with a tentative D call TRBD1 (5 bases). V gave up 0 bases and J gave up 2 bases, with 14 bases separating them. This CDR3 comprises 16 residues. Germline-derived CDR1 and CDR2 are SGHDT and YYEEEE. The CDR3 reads CASSLAPREANYGYTF. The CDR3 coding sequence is TGTGCCAGCAGCTTGGCCCCCAGGGAGGCCAACTATGGCTACACCTTC.

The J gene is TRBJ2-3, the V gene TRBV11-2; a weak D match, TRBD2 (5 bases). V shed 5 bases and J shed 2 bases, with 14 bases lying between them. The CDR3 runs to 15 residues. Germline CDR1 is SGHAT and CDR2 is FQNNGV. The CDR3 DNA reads TGTGCCAGCAGCCGCGAGGGTAGGATCACAGATACGCAGTATTTT. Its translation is CASSREGRITDTQYF. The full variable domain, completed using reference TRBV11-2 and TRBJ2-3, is EAGVAQSPRYKIIEKRQSVAFWCNPISGHATLYWYQQILGQGPKLLIQFQNNGVVDDSQLPKDRFSAERLKGVDSTLKIQPAKLEDSAVYLCASSREGRITDTQYFGPGTRLTVL.

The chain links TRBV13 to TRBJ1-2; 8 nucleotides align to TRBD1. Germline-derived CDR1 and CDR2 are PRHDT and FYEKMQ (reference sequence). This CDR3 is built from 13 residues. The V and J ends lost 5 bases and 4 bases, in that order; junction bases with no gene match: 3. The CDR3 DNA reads TGTGCCAGCAGCCGGGACAGGCTCTATGGCTACACCTTC. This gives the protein CASSRDRLYGYTF.

Written as DNA, the CDR3 is TGTGCCAGCAGTAAGGGAGTGAACACTGAAGCTTTCTTT. Residues: CASSKGVNTEAFF. This chain links TRBV6-4 with TRBJ1-1; D is undetermined. Germline V CDR1 and CDR2: MRHNA, SNTAGT. V lost 5 bases and J 0 bases, leaving 7 bases between the germline ends. The CDR3 runs 13 residues.

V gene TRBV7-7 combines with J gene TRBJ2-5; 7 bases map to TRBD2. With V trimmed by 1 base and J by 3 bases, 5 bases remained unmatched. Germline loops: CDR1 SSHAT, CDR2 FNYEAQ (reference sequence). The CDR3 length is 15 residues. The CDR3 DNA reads TGTGCCAGCAGCTTAGGGCCTGCGGGGGAAGAGACCCAGTACTTC. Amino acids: CASSLGPAGEETQYF.

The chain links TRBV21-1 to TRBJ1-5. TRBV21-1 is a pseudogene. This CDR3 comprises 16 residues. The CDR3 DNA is TGTGCCAGCAGCAAGATGTCCAGGAGGATACCGCAGCCCCAGCATTTT. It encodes CASSKMSRRIPQPQHF.

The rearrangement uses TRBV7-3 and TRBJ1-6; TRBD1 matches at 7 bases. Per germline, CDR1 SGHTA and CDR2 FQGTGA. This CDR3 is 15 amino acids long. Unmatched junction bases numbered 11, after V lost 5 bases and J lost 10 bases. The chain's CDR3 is CASSQTGAVRSPLHF. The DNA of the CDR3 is TGTGCCAGCAGCCAAACAGGGGCGGTACGGTCACCCCTCCACTTT.